This record looks at one TCR beta chain sequence and its context. Its antigen remains unidentified. It has no much larger one-base neighbor in the sample; base qualities were not kept. The CDR3 runs 16 amino acids, cysteine and phenylalanine included. The read is trimmed to its CDR3 DNA, 48 bases read in frame from base 1. CDR1 and CDR2 are drawn from the germline V gene: WSHSY, SAAADI. Trimming removed 0 bases from V and 2 bases from J, leaving 12 bases between the germline ends. These data originate in a study of T cell changes during pregnancy in multiple sclerosis (dated by TCRdb to between 2018 and 2021). About the investigation overall: The study examined how the T cell repertoire changed over the course of pregnancy in women with multiple sclerosis.

Library generation was performed with the immunoSEQ multiplex PCR assay. In TCRdb, the immuneACCESS table is reduced to in-frame sequences with V and J assigned. These tables do not hold every clone; where another copy was compared, an unresolved V gene accounts for under half, and the others remain unexplained. The sample contains 90,000 or so clones, more than 90% of them found a single time. The ten largest make up more than 1.5% of the sample. The rearrangement combines TRBV10-2 with TRBJ2-3; the D gene is not confidently resolved. The sequence was obtained from a female donor with multiple sclerosis, enrolled in a pregnancy study. Sequencing used peripheral blood, obtained in the first trimester of pregnancy. This receptor has the CDR3 CASSESGQRYTDTQYF. The bases read TGCGCCAGCAGTGAGTCTGGCCAGAGGTACACAGATACGCAGTATTTT.